A single sample gave rise to the 12 T cell receptor beta chains below, sequenced in a study of T-cell memory formation after mild COVID-19 (TCRdb year 2021). The receptor library was made with 5' RACE. Sequencing instrument: Illumina NovaSeq 6000. In TCRdb, the public reads were trimmed at Q25 with fastp and aligned with MiXCR, with productive beta chains retained. Entries are consolidated by CDR3 protein sequence, retaining the most common genes and DNA. The sample table records about 270,000 distinct CDR3 sequences; about 16% of these occur just once. The ten largest clones represent 2.1% of the sample. Material for sequencing was PBMCs or a T cell subset sorted from them (not recorded which). The receptor set was obtained from an adult woman who had mild COVID-19 (a few samples of this study predate the infection). The sample titles of this study are shuffled in the database, so cell type and time point are left out; the donor was told from shared clones.

This clonotype has a handful of counts. The J gene is TRBJ2-7, the V gene TRBV24-1; D remains unclear. Germline V gene lookup returns CDR1 KGHDR and CDR2 SFDVKD. V was clipped by 3 bases and J by 9 bases, with 17 bases between them. There are 14 residues in the CDR3. The CDR3 sequence is CATSDPTSTTMQYF. In DNA form, the CDR3 reads TGTGCCACCAGTGATCCCACCTCCACTACGATGCAGTACTTC.

This clonotype was counted ten times or more. The chain links TRBV20-1 to TRBJ2-1; 13 bases align to TRBD2. Germline V gene lookup returns CDR1 DFQATT and CDR2 SNEGSKA (reference sequence). The CDR3 has 15 residues. Losses at the gene ends were 0 bases for V and 7 bases for J; bases not matched to a gene: 3. Written as DNA, the CDR3 is TGCAGTGCTAGAGATCCGACTAGCGGGGGGAATGAGCAGTTCTTC. Translation gives CSARDPTSGGNEQFF.

The chain couples TRBV12-3 or TRBV12-4 to TRBJ1-4; D is possibly TRBD1 (6 bases). This CDR3 is built from 14 residues. The germline V and J ends were trimmed by 6 bases and 2 bases, with 10 bases remaining between them. As DNA, the CDR3 is TGTGCCAGCAGGTCGAGGGGGACTAATGAAAAACTGTTTTTT. This codes for CASRSRGTNEKLFF.

The gene calls are TRBV6-4 and TRBJ2-1, with 8 bases matching TRBD2. CDR1 is MRHNA and CDR2 is SNTAGT in the germline V gene. The ends lost 5 bases at V and 6 bases at J; junction bases unmatched: 3. The CDR3 loop spans 13 amino acids. The CDR3 bases are TGTGCCAGCAGTAGCGGACTAGCCAATGAGCAGTTCTTC. It yields the protein CASSSGLANEQFF.

This clonotype was picked up a small number of times. This rearrangement joins TRBV7-2 to TRBJ1-1; D remains unclear. Trimming removed 3 bases at V and 1 base at J, with 15 bases between. The germline V gene has CDR1 SGHTA and CDR2 FQGNSA. This CDR3 comprises 16 residues. Here the CDR3 DNA reads TGTGCCAGCAGCTTCTGGGGAGGACTGGCGAACACTGAAGCTTTCTTT. It encodes CASSFWGGLANTEAFF.

This clonotype appeared a few times. The V gene is TRBV7-9, the J gene TRBJ2-1, with 8 bases aligning to TRBD2. Germline assignment: CDR1 SEHNR and CDR2 FQNEAQ (reference sequence). V lost 3 bases to trimming and J lost 13 bases; unmatched junction nucleotides: 11. The CDR3 loop spans 14 amino acids. The CDR3 sequence: CASSFLGAGGSQFF. In nucleotides, the CDR3 is TGTGCCAGCAGCTTCTTGGGGGCGGGAGGAAGTCAGTTCTTC.

This clonotype was counted a few times. This chain connects TRBV4-2 to TRBJ2-5; D is unclear. Germline V gives CDR1 LGHNA, CDR2 YNFKEQ. The CDR3 length is 16 residues. V was cut by 4 bases and J by 1 base, with 16 bases left in between. CDR3 sequence (DNA): TGTGCCAGCAGCCCCGACCACACCTGGGGCCAAGAGACCCAGTACTTC. The encoded protein is CASSPDHTWGQETQYF.

The chain links TRBV6-5 to TRBJ1-2; D ambiguous. The germline V gene encodes CDR1 MNHEY and CDR2 SVGAGI. CDR3 length: 13 amino acids. V dropped 7 bases and J dropped 6 bases, with 15 bases sitting between them. The CDR3 coding sequence is TGTGCCAGCATCGCCCGGACTGGAAATGGCTACACCTTC. As protein: CASIARTGNGYTF.

This clonotype was seen a few times. This chain uses TRBV12-3 or TRBV12-4 with TRBJ2-2, with D possibly being TRBD1 or TRBD2 (7 bases each). V was shortened by 5 bases and J by 7 bases, with 17 bases between the two germline ends. CDR3 length: 15 residues. The CDR3 reads CASSPRQGGDGELFF. Here the CDR3 DNA reads TGTGCCAGCAGTCCTAGACAGGGAGGGGACGGGGAGCTGTTTTTT.

The sample holds a few counts of this clonotype. The chain uses TRBV2 and TRBJ1-1; TRBD1 is a possible D gene (5 bases). The germline V and J ends were trimmed by 4 bases and 6 bases, with 15 bases remaining between them. The CDR3 contains 14 residues. Per germline, CDR1 SNHLY and CDR2 FYNNEI. This CDR3 is CASSVGAYTSEAFF. The CDR3 region has the DNA TGTGCCAGCAGTGTAGGGGCCTATACTTCTGAAGCTTTCTTT.

This chain connects TRBV12-3 or TRBV12-4 to TRBJ2-3; 12 nucleotides match TRBD2. The junction had 2 bases not matched to a gene; V was cut back by 2 bases and J by 5 bases. The CDR3 is 15 amino acids. Written as DNA, the CDR3 is TGTGCCAGCAGTTTAAGGACTAGCGGGAAAGATACGCAGTATTTT. Protein product: CASSLRTSGKDTQYF.

The chain joins TRBV24-1 to TRBJ2-5; the D is unclear. V was shortened by 3 bases and J by 2 bases, with 12 bases between the two germline ends. The germline V gene encodes CDR1 KGHDR and CDR2 SFDVKD. This CDR3 is built from 15 residues. This chain's CDR3 is CATSDPRRPQETQYF. The CDR3 region has the DNA TGTGCCACCAGTGATCCCCGACGGCCACAAGAGACCCAGTACTTC.